This T cell receptor beta chain was profiled in a study of control samples from healthy donors and cancer patients (dated by TCRdb to about 2020). A word on this clone: The target of this receptor is not known. No quality values exist for individual bases; no much larger clone is one base distant.

To prepare the library, the immunoSEQ multiplex PCR assay was applied. TCRdb obtained this table from immuneACCESS and retained in-frame rearrangements with V and J assigned. These tables miss some clones; where compared with another copy, unresolved V genes account for less than half of the shortfall, and the remainder is unexplained. This sample is represented by 100,000 to 150,000 clones; about 90% of them were singletons. The ten largest clones take up around 3% of the sample. V drops 4 bases and J drops 4 bases, leaving 11 bases in between. Based on the germline V gene, the CDR1 and CDR2 sequences are MDHEN and SYDVKM. The CDR3 contains 15 residues, cysteine and phenylalanine counted. Only CDR3 DNA is held: 45 bases, read in frame from base 1.

Material: blood. This receptor was identified in a man in his 60s in good health. Recombination joined TRBV28 with TRBJ2-6; the D gene is not confidently resolved. The DNA sequence is as follows: TGTGCCAGCAGTTCAACTGGGGTCGGGGCCAACGTCCTGACTTTC. The resulting protein is CASSSTGVGANVLTF.